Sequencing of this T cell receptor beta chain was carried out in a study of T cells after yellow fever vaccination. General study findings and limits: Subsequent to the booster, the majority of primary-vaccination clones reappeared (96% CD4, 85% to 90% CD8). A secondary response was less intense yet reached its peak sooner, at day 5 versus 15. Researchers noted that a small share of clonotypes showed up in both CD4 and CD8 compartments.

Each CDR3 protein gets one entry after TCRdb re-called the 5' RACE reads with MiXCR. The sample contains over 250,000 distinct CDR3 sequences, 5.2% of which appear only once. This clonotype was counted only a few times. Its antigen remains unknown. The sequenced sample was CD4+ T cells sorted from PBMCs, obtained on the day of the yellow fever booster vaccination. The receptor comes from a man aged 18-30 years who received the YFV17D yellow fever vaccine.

The DNA for the CDR3 is TGTGCCAGCTCGTATCTGAGGCCCAATTCACCCCTCCACTTT. Protein: CASSYLRPNSPLHF. The chain combines TRBV28 with TRBJ1-6, with D uncertain. Germline V gene sequence: CDR1 MDHEN, CDR2 SYDVKM. The V and J ends lost 8 bases and 7 bases respectively, with 15 bases between them. This CDR3 region has 14 residues.